This is a list of T cell receptor beta chains from one sample in a study of Ad26.COV2.S vaccination and SARS-CoV-2 variants. The data were produced by immunoSEQ multiplex PCR, yet TCRdb's version contains in-frame clones alone and is incomplete. In the table there are more than 150,000 clones, around nine tenths of which are singletons. Sequenced here: peripheral blood, sampled after recovery from COVID-19. The receptor set was obtained from a human donor who had recovered from COVID-19. Both conserved end residues are part of each CDR3. D genes are given only for firm matches. Rows may omit the clone size; those that give it use once, few, many or a size class.

abundance,v_gene,j_gene,d_gene,CDR3aa,CDR3nt
once,TRBV9,TRBJ1-1,TRBD1,CASSPRDRNTEAFF,TGTGCCAGCAGCCCGAGGGACAGGAACACTGAAGCTTTCTTT
.,TRBV5-4,TRBJ2-3,TRBD2,CASSLAGSPSAQYF,TGTGCCAGCAGCTTAGCGGGGAGTCCTTCGGCGCAGTATTTT
.,TRBV6-5,TRBJ1-5,.,CASRTGLLSQPQHF,TGTGCCAGCCGGACCGGTTTGCTGAGCCAGCCCCAGCATTTT
.,TRBV7-9,TRBJ1-1,.,CASSLGRPPDF,TGTGCCAGCAGCTTAGGTAGACCGCCCGACTTT
.,TRBV4-1,TRBJ1-4,TRBD1,CASSHSRQGNEKLFF,TGCGCCAGCAGCCATAGTCGACAGGGGAATGAAAAACTGTTTTTT
.,TRBV7-9,TRBJ2-7,TRBD1,CASSLGLGQIPYEQYF,TGTGCCAGCAGCTTAGGGCTGGGACAGATCCCCTACGAGCAGTACTTC
.,TRBV7-9,TRBJ2-1,TRBD1,CASSLVSGQGNEQFF,TGTGCCAGCAGCTTAGTTTCGGGACAGGGCAATGAGCAGTTCTTC
.,TRBV3-1/TRBV3-2,TRBJ2-3,.,CASSQGLGDTQYF,TGTGCCAGCAGCCAAGGACTGGGGGATACGCAGTATTTT
.,TRBV6-5,TRBJ2-7,TRBD2,CASRVSSGGYYEQYF,TGTGCCAGCAGAGTCTCTAGCGGGGGGTACTACGAGCAGTACTTC
.,TRBV5-4,TRBJ2-1,TRBD1,CASSLGGQASNEQFF,TGTGCCAGCAGCTTGGGGGGACAGGCTAGCAATGAGCAGTTCTTC
.,TRBV11-2,TRBJ2-3,.,CASSLEPLVSGILSTDTQYF,TGTGCCAGCAGCTTAGAACCTCTTGTCAGCGGAATTCTTAGCACAGATACGCAGTATTTT
.,TRBV7-9,TRBJ2-7,.,CASSPPARSSYEQYF,TGTGCCAGCAGCCCCCCCGCTCGGTCTTCCTACGAGCAGTACTTC
.,TRBV2,TRBJ1-4,.,CASTPGPYATNEKLFF,TGTGCCAGCACCCCGGGACCTTATGCAACTAATGAAAAACTGTTTTTT
.,TRBV14,TRBJ2-3,.,CASSPGILGASDTQYF,TGTGCCAGCAGCCCAGGGATACTAGGAGCATCGGATACGCAGTATTTT
.,TRBV9,TRBJ1-3,.,CASSVDEGQQGGNTIYF,TGTGCCAGCAGCGTAGACGAGGGTCAACAAGGGGGAAACACCATATATTTT
.,TRBV7-3,TRBJ1-1,TRBD1,CASSHSGTGGDTEAFF,TGTGCCAGCAGCCACTCCGGGACAGGGGGTGACACTGAAGCTTTCTTT
.,TRBV27,TRBJ1-2,TRBD1,CASSSRTGHRNYGYTF,TGTGCCAGCAGTTCAAGGACAGGCCACAGAAACTATGGCTACACCTTC
few,TRBV9,TRBJ2-2,.,CASSAWGAGGELFF,TGTGCCAGCAGCGCCTGGGGGGCTGGCGGGGAGCTGTTTTTT
.,TRBV11-3,TRBJ1-3,.,CASSLGGSSGNTIYF,TGTGCCAGCAGCTTAGGGGGCAGCTCTGGAAACACCATATATTTT
.,TRBV18,TRBJ2-2,TRBD2,CASSPPQAGNFGELFF,TGTGCCAGCTCACCACCGCAAGCGGGGAATTTCGGGGAGCTGTTTTTT
.,TRBV30,TRBJ1-1,.,CAWSEGRGGWTEAFF,TGTGCCTGGAGTGAGGGGCGGGGCGGATGGACTGAAGCTTTCTTT
.,TRBV30,TRBJ2-1,.,CAWSDEISLYNEQFF,TGTGCCTGGAGTGACGAGATCTCACTATACAATGAGCAGTTCTTC
.,TRBV11-2,TRBJ1-1,TRBD1,CASSPYKDRGNTEAFF,TGCGCCAGCAGCCCATATAAGGACAGGGGGAACACTGAAGCTTTCTTT
.,TRBV6-5,TRBJ2-7,TRBD1,CASSSTGGGYEQYF,TGTGCCAGCAGTTCGACAGGGGGGGGCTACGAGCAGTACTTC
.,TRBV7-9,TRBJ1-6,.,CASSLPPSPLHF,TGTGCCAGCAGCTTACCCCCTTCACCCCTCCACTTT
.,TRBV19,TRBJ2-7,TRBD1,CASSIVDRANYEQYF,TGTGCCAGTAGTATCGTTGACAGGGCGAACTACGAGCAGTACTTC
.,TRBV7-2,TRBJ2-1,TRBD2,CASSLWSGNYNEQFF,TGTGCCAGCAGCTTATGGAGCGGGAATTACAATGAGCAGTTCTTC
.,TRBV27,TRBJ2-1,.,CASSLSGRGDEQFF,TGTGCCAGCAGTTTATCGGGGAGAGGGGATGAGCAGTTCTTC
.,TRBV18,TRBJ2-1,TRBD2,CASSPLAGAYNEQFF,TGTGCCAGCTCCCCGCTAGCGGGGGCCTACAATGAGCAGTTCTTC
.,TRBV11-2,TRBJ1-2,.,CASSSRYYGYTF,TGTGCCAGCAGCTCCCGTTACTATGGCTACACCTTC
.,TRBV5-6,TRBJ1-5,.,CASSLGQVNQPQHF,TGTGCCAGCAGCCTTGGACAAGTTAATCAGCCCCAGCATTTT
.,TRBV7-6,TRBJ2-2,TRBD2,CASSLVSGGAAGELFF,TGTGCCAGCAGCTTAGTGAGCGGGGGGGCGGCCGGGGAGCTGTTTTTT
.,TRBV13,TRBJ2-3,TRBD2,CASSARGGRRDTQYF,TGTGCCAGCAGCGCACGGGGGGGGCGCAGAGATACGCAGTATTTT
.,TRBV6-4,TRBJ2-3,.,CASSEVASSTDTQYF,TGTGCCAGCAGTGAGGTGGCATCTAGCACAGATACGCAGTATTTT
.,TRBV2,TRBJ2-1,TRBD1,CASKKGAGGSYNEQFF,TGTGCCAGCAAGAAGGGGGCAGGGGGCTCCTACAATGAGCAGTTCTTC
.,TRBV12-3/TRBV12-4,TRBJ1-2,TRBD1,CASSPGQIYGYTF,TGTGCCAGCAGTCCGGGACAGATCTATGGCTACACCTTC
.,TRBV19,TRBJ1-2,.,CASSIVDSEFYTF,TGTGCCAGTAGTATTGTGGATAGTGAATTCTACACCTTC
.,TRBV30,TRBJ2-1,.,CAWSEGLATYNEQFF,TGTGCCTGGAGTGAGGGGCTAGCGACCTACAATGAGCAGTTCTTC
.,TRBV5-1,TRBJ2-5,.,CASSLADRQPQYF,TGCGCCAGCAGCTTGGCCGACCGCCAGCCCCAGTACTTC
.,TRBV12-3/TRBV12-4,TRBJ1-5,.,CASSFSEDQPQHF,TGTGCCAGCAGTTTTTCGGAGGATCAGCCCCAGCATTTT
.,TRBV2,TRBJ2-5,.,CASSENRDQETQYF,TGTGCCAGCAGTGAAAACAGAGACCAAGAGACCCAGTACTTC
.,TRBV5-3,TRBJ2-4,.,CAGLLNGTFLLAKNIQYF,TGTGCCGGATTGCTAAACGGGACTTTCCTTTTAGCCAAAAACATTCAGTACTTC
.,TRBV4-2,TRBJ1-4,.,CASSQEAGMGEKLFF,TGTGCCAGCAGCCAAGAGGCGGGGATGGGCGAAAAACTGTTTTTT
.,TRBV10-2,TRBJ2-7,.,CASSEGYEQYF,TGCGCCAGCAGTGAGGGTTACGAGCAGTACTTC
.,TRBV7-2,TRBJ1-1,.,CASSPSGGNTEAFF,TGTGCCAGCAGCCCTTCGGGCGGGAACACTGAAGCTTTCTTT
.,TRBV20-1,TRBJ1-2,.,CSASRPGYGYTF,TGCAGTGCTAGTCGTCCTGGCTATGGCTACACCTTC